Listed here are 19 T cell receptor beta chains from one sample, sequenced in a study of T cells in localized non-small cell lung cancer. The method was immunoSEQ multiplex PCR; TCRdb's version includes in-frame clones alone and lacks a portion of them. The data hold fewer than 2,500 clones, with approximately 20% observed a single time. The input for sequencing was normal lung tissue next to the tumor, taken before any cancer treatment. The receptors shown here come from a male donor older than 55 with stage I squamous cell lung carcinoma.

Only a few counts were recorded for this clone. The chain is built from TRBV14 and TRBJ1-1, with 8 bases that match TRBD1. CDR3 size: 16 residues. The germline CDR1 and CDR2 sequences are SGHDN and FVKESK. J lost 4 bases, V lost 4 bases, and 11 bases had no gene match. CDR3: CASSPLGQELFTEAFF. The CDR3 DNA reads TGTGCCAGCAGCCCTTTGGGACAGGAACTCTTCACTGAAGCTTTCTTT.

This chain uses TRBV6-8 with TRBJ1-5; D unclear. The germline V gene encodes CDR1 MNHGY and CDR2 SAAAGT. V dropped 0 bases and J dropped 6 bases, with 6 bases sitting between them. The CDR3 spans 13 residues. This CDR3 is CASSYSESQPQHF. CDR3 DNA: TGTGCCAGCAGTTACTCGGAAAGTCAGCCCCAGCATTTT.

This clone was observed a handful of times. J is TRBJ2-1 and V is TRBV11-3; 10 bases align to TRBD2. The junction had 5 bases not matched to a gene; V was cut back by 4 bases and J by 5 bases. CDR1 and CDR2 (germline): SGHNT, YENEEA. The CDR3 is made up of 15 amino acids. The CDR3 DNA follows: TGTGCCAGCAGCTACCGGACTAGCGGCCACAATGAGCAGTTCTTC. It yields the protein CASSYRTSGHNEQFF.

The J gene is TRBJ1-1, the V gene TRBV11-3; D unclear. Germline CDR1 reads SGHNT; CDR2 reads YENEEA. This CDR3 is 15 amino acids long. V was pared by 1 base and J by 1 base, with 10 bases between. CDR3: CASSLGGNRNTEAFF. The DNA of the CDR3 is TGTGCCAGCAGCTTAGGTGGGAATAGGAACACTGAAGCTTTCTTT.

This clone has a handful of counts. This chain joins TRBV7-6 and TRBJ2-7, with D tentatively TRBD2 (6 bases). Germline V CDR1 and CDR2: SGHVS, FNYEAQ. V was pared by 3 bases and J by 0 bases, with 12 bases between. This CDR3 comprises 15 residues. The CDR3 bases are TGTGCCAGCAGCTTCCCGGGGGTTGCCTCCTACGAGCAGTACTTC. Translating gives CASSFPGVASYEQYF.

The chain is built from TRBV19 and TRBJ2-3; 8 bases match TRBD2. V was clipped by 5 bases and J by 6 bases; unmatched bases: 10. The V gene's germline CDR1 is LNHDA and CDR2 SQIVND (reference sequence). The CDR3 extends over 15 amino acids. The CDR3: CASSRAGGRPDTQYF. The CDR3, as DNA: TGTGCCAGTAGTCGGGCGGGAGGCCGGCCCGATACGCAGTATTTT.

In its sample, this clone was seen a few times. V is TRBV9 and J is TRBJ1-2; D uncertain. This CDR3 region has 15 residues. The germline gives CDR1 SGDLS, CDR2 YYNGEE. With 0 bases removed from V and 0 bases from J, the gap between germline ends came to 9 bases. CDR3 in amino acids: CASSVAALTNYGYTF. CDR3 nucleotide sequence: TGTGCCAGCAGCGTAGCGGCCCTTACTAACTATGGCTACACCTTC.

By share, this clone ranks as large. At one boundary the junction diverges from the germline segment, which might be a read error. The chain combines TRBV6-8 with TRBJ1-1, with D perhaps TRBD1 (5 bases). The CDR3 spans 15 residues. The germline CDR1 and CDR2 sequences are MNHGY and SAAAGT. The DNA of the CDR3 is TGTGCCAGCAGTAACTCTCGGTGGGGCGGGACTGAAGCTTTCTTT. Its translation is CASSNSRWGGTEAFF.

This chain uses TRBV18 with TRBJ2-3; a weak D match, TRBD1 (6 bases). CDR1 is KGHSH and CDR2 is LQKENI in the germline V gene. Between the trimmed V and J ends, which lost 3 bases and 1 base, there was a span of 11 bases. The CDR3 loop spans 15 amino acids. The DNA for the CDR3 is TGTGCCAGCTCACCGGGGGCGACCGGCACAGATACGCAGTATTTT. This gives the protein CASSPGATGTDTQYF.

The chain uses TRBV10-2 and TRBJ1-2, with unresolved D. The CDR3 totals 13 residues. Germline assignment: CDR1 WSHSY and CDR2 SAAADI. The V end was cut by 6 bases, the J end by 5 bases, with 13 bases between. The CDR3: CASSPAVQYGYTF. The DNA for the CDR3 is TGCGCCAGCAGCCCCGCGGTGCAATATGGCTACACCTTC.

The CDR3 is CASSPGQGSLLGKLFF. CDR3 coding DNA: TGTGCCAGCAGTCCCGGACAGGGATCGCTTCTAGGAAAACTGTTTTTT. The chain is built from TRBV6-8 and TRBJ1-4, with TRBD1 matching over 8 bases. CDR3 length equals 16 residues. The germline CDR1 and CDR2 sequences are MNHGY and SAAAGT. J gave up 10 bases and V 5 bases, and 15 bases lay outside the gene matches.

This clone was found a few times. The chain couples TRBV5-1 to TRBJ1-1, with D hard to call. Trimming cost V 3 bases and J 1 base, with 13 bases left between them. This CDR3 is built from 15 residues. Germline V gene lookup returns CDR1 SGHRS and CDR2 YFSETQ. The CDR3 coding sequence is TGCGCCAGCAGCTCCCGATCCGGGAGGAACACTGAAGCTTTCTTT. It is translated as CASSSRSGRNTEAFF.

The V gene is TRBV29-1, the J gene TRBJ2-1, with a weak D call TRBD2 (6 bases). Trimming left V 4 bases short and J 3 bases short, with 7 bases between. The CDR3 covers 12 residues. CDR1 is SQVTM and CDR2 is ANQGSEA in the germline V gene. The CDR3 DNA follows: TGCAGCGTTGGACTAGGCTACAATGAGCAGTTCTTC. Residues: CSVGLGYNEQFF.

J is TRBJ1-1 and V is TRBV29-1, with a tentative D call TRBD1 (5 bases). Between the trimmed V and J ends, which lost 7 bases and 5 bases, there was a span of 23 bases. The CDR3 has 15 amino acids. Germline CDR1 and CDR2: SQVTM and ANQGSEA. Written as DNA, the CDR3 is TGCAGCGCCGGATCCCCCGCAGGGAAGTTTACTGAAGCTTTCTTT. Its protein product is CSAGSPAGKFTEAFF.

This sequence joins TRBV30 and TRBJ2-5; 12 nucleotides align to TRBD2. Germline CDR1 is GTSNPN and CDR2 is SVGIG (reference sequence). The CDR3 covers 15 residues. J lost 5 bases, V lost 5 bases, and 9 bases had no gene match. CDR3 DNA: TGTGCCTGGGCTAGCGGGAGGGCCGCGGGGGAGACCCAGTACTTC. Translating it yields CAWASGRAAGETQYF.

The V call is TRBV5-1, the J call TRBJ1-4; D remains ambiguous. The germline CDR1 and CDR2 sequences are SGHRS and YFSETQ. Trimming pared 5 bases from V and 0 bases from J, leaving 11 bases between. This CDR3 spans 15 amino acids. The CDR3 DNA sequence: TGCGCCAGCAGTCCGTCAGCTGCAACTAATGAAAAACTGTTTTTT. Protein: CASSPSAATNEKLFF.

The V and J genes are TRBV18 and TRBJ1-1, with D possibly matching TRBD1 (5 bases). The germline V and J ends were trimmed by 3 bases and 0 bases, with 14 bases remaining between them. CDR3 length: 16 residues. Germline assignment: CDR1 KGHSH and CDR2 LQKENI. The CDR3 reads CASSPPTGRMNTEAFF. In DNA form, the CDR3 reads TGTGCCAGCTCACCCCCGACGGGGCGAATGAACACTGAAGCTTTCTTT.

V gene TRBV11-1 combines with J gene TRBJ2-7, with a tentative D call TRBD2 (5 bases). Germline V gene sequence: CDR1 SGHAT, CDR2 FQDESV (reference sequence). The CDR3 has 15 residues. V lost 5 bases and J 0 bases, leaving 14 bases between the germline ends. The CDR3 spells CASSPEDTSSYEQYF. The CDR3 nucleotides read TGTGCCAGCAGCCCGGAAGATACTAGCTCCTACGAGCAGTACTTC.

A few counts support this clone. The V call is TRBV9, the J call TRBJ2-2; no firm D call. V lost 4 bases to trimming and J lost 4 bases, with 8 bases between them. CDR3 length equals 13 residues. Germline values: CDR1 SGDLS, CDR2 YYNGEE. The DNA for the CDR3 is TGTGCCAGCAGCCCACGAGCCACCGGGGAGCTGTTTTTT. Translation gives CASSPRATGELFF.